The 7 T cell receptor beta chains listed next were all sequenced from one sample in a study of regulatory T cells in long-lasting Graves disease. Combining iRepertoire HTBI primers with Arm-PCR of CDR3 regions, the authors built TCR beta libraries. TCRdb processed the multiplex PCR reads anew with MiXCR; each CDR3 protein has one entry. The sample has 300,000 to 500,000 distinct CDR3 sequences, less than 25% seen once. Time point given: persistent/refractory GD, antithyroid drugs over 5 years with positive TRAb. RNA extracted from PBMCs served as the sequencing template. This specimen consisted of peripheral blood mononuclear cells (PBMCs), obtained when the disease was refractory, from a patient treated with antithyroid drugs. These receptors all stem from a female donor with Graves disease.

J is TRBJ2-7 and V is TRBV7-8; D remains ambiguous. CDR1 is SGHVS and CDR2 is FQNEAQ in the germline V gene. V was cut by 1 base and J by 6 bases, with 10 bases left in between. The CDR3 is made up of 13 amino acids. CDR3 sequence: CASSLETPLEQYF. The CDR3 coding sequence is TGTGCCAGCAGCTTAGAAACACCCCTCGAGCAGTACTTC.

This clonotype was seen only a few times. This sequence joins TRBV9 and TRBJ1-1, with 7 bases identical to TRBD1. V was pared by 0 bases and J by 0 bases, with 8 bases of the junction left unmatched. Germline CDR1 SGDLS, CDR2 YYNGEE. CDR3 length: 17 amino acids. The CDR3 DNA follows: TGTGCCAGCAGCGTAGGACAGGGCTCACAGCTGAACACTGAAGCTTTCTTT. It is translated as CASSVGQGSQLNTEAFF.

The chain has TRBV4-3 and TRBJ1-1; tentatively, D is TRBD1 (5 bases). The V and J ends lost 0 bases and 3 bases respectively, with 11 bases between them. Germline V gene lookup returns CDR1 LGHNA and CDR2 YSLEER. CDR3 length equals 15 residues. In DNA, the CDR3 is TGCGCCAGCAGCCAAGATGGGGGGGGGGACACTGAAGCTTTCTTT. Amino acid sequence: CASSQDGGGDTEAFF.

The sample holds many counts of this clonotype. The chain couples TRBV28 to TRBJ1-4; unclear D gene. The CDR3 totals 15 residues. V was shortened by 5 bases and J by 0 bases, with 10 bases between the two germline ends. Per germline, CDR1 MDHEN and CDR2 SYDVKM. The CDR3 nucleotides are TGTGCCAGCAGTCAGGACTCTACAACTAATGAAAAACTGTTTTTT. Its translation is CASSQDSTTNEKLFF.

This clonotype has at least ten counts. The chain is built from TRBV27 and TRBJ2-7; D gene unclear. Germline V gives CDR1 MNHEY, CDR2 SMNVEV (reference sequence). The CDR3 has 13 residues. Trimming removed 7 bases at V and 3 bases at J, with 13 bases between. CDR3: CASTTDHNYEQYF. The CDR3 nucleotides are TGTGCCAGCACCACGGACCACAACTACGAGCAGTACTTC.

V is TRBV5-1 and J is TRBJ1-1; D uncertain. CDR1 and CDR2 (germline): SGHRS, YFSETQ. Trimming pared 0 bases from V and 1 base from J, leaving 10 bases between. The CDR3 covers 15 residues. The CDR3 DNA reads as TGCGCCAGCAGCTTGGCTCCAGTGCGGAACACTGAAGCTTTCTTT. Translated: CASSLAPVRNTEAFF. The variable domain in full, with the rest retrieved from reference TRBV5-1 and TRBJ1-1, is KAGVTQTPRYLIKTRGQQVTLSCSPISGHRSVSWYQQTPGQGLQFLFEYFSETQRNKGNFPGRFSGRQFSNSRSEMNVSTLELGDSALYLCASSLAPVRNTEAFFGQGTRLTVV.

The gene calls are TRBV10-3 and TRBJ1-5; D is unresolved. CDR3 length: 14 amino acids. V was pared by 10 bases and J by 3 bases, with 16 bases between. Germline loops: CDR1 ENHRY, CDR2 SYGVKD. The CDR3 nucleotides read TGTGCCAGCGCGCTATCGGTGAACAATCAGCCCCAGCATTTT. This gives the protein CASALSVNNQPQHF.